This T cell receptor (beta chain) was documented in a study of blood T cell repertoires in COVID-19. Germline-derived CDR1 and CDR2 are SNHLY and FYNNEI. Germline trimming cut 6 bases from V and 5 bases from J; bases unmatched to any gene: 4. The CDR3 length is 14 residues. Per the original methods: For nucleated cells, counts were estimated from reference gene primer amplification. TCRdb's table, derived via immunoSEQ multiplex PCR, lists solely in-frame clones and lacks some. From that table come the V and J calls and clone size; the DNA was used to work out D and trimming. Of some 17,000 clones detected, approximately 86% appear once; the ten largest clones hold less than 20%.

This receptor was obtained from a man between 50 and 59 years old with active COVID-19. The sequencing sample was made of peripheral blood. The chain is built from TRBV2 and TRBJ1-4; 9 nucleotides match TRBD1. DNA for the CDR3: TGTGCCAGCAGACCTGACAGGGGGAATGAAAAACTGTTTTTT. It translates to CASRPDRGNEKLFF.